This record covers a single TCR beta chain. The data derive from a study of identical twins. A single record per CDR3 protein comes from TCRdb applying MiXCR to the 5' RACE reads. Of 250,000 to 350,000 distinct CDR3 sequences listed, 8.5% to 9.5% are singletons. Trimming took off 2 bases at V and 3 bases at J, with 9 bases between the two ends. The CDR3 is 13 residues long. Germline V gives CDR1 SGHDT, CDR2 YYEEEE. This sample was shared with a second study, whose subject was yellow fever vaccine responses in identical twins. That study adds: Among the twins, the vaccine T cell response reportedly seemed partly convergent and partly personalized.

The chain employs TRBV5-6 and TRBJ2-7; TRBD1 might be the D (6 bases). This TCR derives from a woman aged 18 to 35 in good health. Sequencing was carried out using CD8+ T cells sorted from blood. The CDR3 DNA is TGTGCCAGCAGCTTCAGGGGCGGCTACGAGCAGTACTTC. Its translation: CASSFRGGYEQYF.